The 12 T cell receptor beta chains given below trace back to one sample, sequenced in a study of shared clonotypes between healthy human individuals. CD45RO-negative CD8 cells positively selected for CCR7 made up the naive population, which excluded terminally differentiated effector memory CD45RA+ cells. Sequencing was performed with immunoSEQ multiplex PCR; in TCRdb, only in-frame clones are kept and a portion is missing. This table has roughly 2,000,000 clones, 80% to 95% appearing once. Sample: naive CD8+ T cells from PBMCs. The receptors come from a man between 18 and 35 years old in good health. Some clones in this sample may be carry-over from other donors' samples.

The chain links TRBV15 to TRBJ1-1; maybe TRBD1 (5 bases). The CDR3 is 14 residues long. Germline lookup yields CDR1 LNHNV and CDR2 YYDKDF (reference sequence). Trimming took off 0 bases at V and 7 bases at J, with 12 bases between the two ends. The DNA for the CDR3 is TGTGCCACCAGCAGAGATTCGACAGACGATGAAGCTTTCTTT. This codes for CATSRDSTDDEAFF.

The V and J genes are TRBV30 and TRBJ2-5; no reliable D call. V lost 4 bases to trimming and J lost 5 bases, with 14 bases between them. This CDR3 region has 13 residues. Looked up from germline, CDR1 is GTSNPN and CDR2 is SVGIG (reference sequence). The CDR3 coding sequence is TGTGCCTGGACCCTTGGCAGAAAGGAGACCCAGTACTTC. Its protein product is CAWTLGRKETQYF.

This clone appeared a single time. This chain uses TRBV11-2 with TRBJ2-3; the match to TRBD2 covers 8 bases. CDR3 length: 19 residues. The V and J ends lost 1 base and 3 bases, in that order; junction bases with no gene match: 15. Germline V lookup: CDR1 SGHAT, CDR2 FQNNGV. CDR3 region: CASSLGPRGSGSKTDTQYF. DNA for the CDR3: TGTGCCAGCAGCTTAGGACCCCGGGGGAGCGGGAGTAAGACAGATACGCAGTATTTT.

On this clone itself: This sample includes further DNA sequences coding for the same CDR3. This chain links TRBV9 with TRBJ2-2, with D unclear. CDR1 is SGDLS and CDR2 is YYNGEE in the germline V gene. With 4 bases removed from V and 6 bases from J, the gap between germline ends came to 7 bases. The CDR3 is 12 residues long. The CDR3 DNA reads TGTGCCAGCAGCCCCGGCCCCGGGGAGCTGTTTTTT. It codes for CASSPGPGELFF. Full variable domain (remainder filled in from reference TRBV9 and TRBJ2-2): DSGVTQTPKHLITATGQRVTLRCSPRSGDLSVYWYQQSLDQGLQFLIQYYNGEERAKGNILERFSAQQFPDLHSELNLSSLELGDSALYFCASSPGPGELFFGEGSRLTVL.

The J gene is TRBJ2-3, the V gene TRBV7-9; a weak D match, TRBD1 (6 bases). Germline values: CDR1 SEHNR, CDR2 FQNEAQ (reference sequence). The V end was cut by 7 bases, the J end by 0 bases, with 11 bases between. The CDR3 totals 14 residues. The CDR3 sequence: CASIQGYSTDTQYF. CDR3 nucleotide sequence: TGTGCCAGCATTCAGGGGTATAGCACAGATACGCAGTATTTT.

This clone was seen a single time. The CDR3 DNA is TGTGCCAGCAGCTTTCCACACTACGAGCAGTACTTC. Its translation: CASSFPHYEQYF. The rearrangement joins TRBV7-9 to TRBJ2-7, with D uncertain. Per the germline V gene, CDR1 is SEHNR and CDR2 is FQNEAQ (reference sequence). The CDR3 covers 12 residues. V lost 3 bases, J lost 3 bases, and 6 bases lay in between.

J is TRBJ1-4 and V is TRBV10-3; D ambiguous. Per germline, CDR1 ENHRY and CDR2 SYGVKD. The CDR3 is 18 residues long. V dropped 2 bases and J dropped 0 bases, with 16 bases sitting between them. CDR3 nucleotide sequence: TGTGCCATCAGTGAGGAGGTTACCGAGATCGCAACTAATGAAAAACTGTTTTTT. Translated: CAISEEVTEIATNEKLFF.

V is TRBV15 and J is TRBJ2-1; D perhaps matches TRBD1 (5 bases). The V end was cut by 5 bases, the J end by 6 bases, with 17 bases between. Germline V gives CDR1 LNHNV, CDR2 YYDKDF (reference sequence). The CDR3 totals 15 residues. CDR3 in amino acids: CATSPSSRVGNEQFF. In DNA form, the CDR3 reads TGTGCCACCAGCCCTTCGAGCAGGGTGGGCAATGAGCAGTTCTTC.

The chain joins TRBV28 to TRBJ2-5; D might be TRBD2 (6 bases). The CDR3 length is 13 residues. V lost 6 bases, J lost 4 bases, and 12 bases lay in between. CDR1 and CDR2 (germline): MDHEN, SYDVKM. The DNA of the CDR3 is TGTGCCAGCAGGAGTTGGGGAGGAGAGACCCAGTACTTC. It translates to CASRSWGGETQYF.

This sequence joins TRBV11-3 and TRBJ2-2; TRBD1 matches 7 bases. With 2 bases clipped from V and 7 bases from J, the junction kept 7 bases outside the gene matches. The germline V gene has CDR1 SGHNT and CDR2 YENEEA. CDR3 length equals 15 residues. CDR3 sequence reads: CASSLRQGPGGELFF. CDR3 nucleotide sequence: TGTGCCAGCAGCTTACGACAGGGTCCGGGCGGGGAGCTGTTTTTT. Supplemented by reference TRBV11-3 and TRBJ2-2, the full variable domain reads EAGVVQSPRYKIIEKKQPVAFWCNPISGHNTLYWYLQNLGQGPELLIRYENEEAVDDSQLPKDRFSAERLKGVDSTLKIQPAELGDSAVYLCASSLRQGPGGELFFGEGSRLTVL.

CDR3 loop: CASSNRLNGQETQYF. CDR3 nucleotide sequence: TGTGCCAGCAGCAATAGACTCAATGGGCAAGAGACCCAGTACTTC. J is TRBJ2-5 and V is TRBV13; D unclear. V shed 5 bases and J shed 2 bases, with 15 bases lying between them. From germline, CDR1 is PRHDT and CDR2 FYEKMQ (reference sequence). This CDR3 contains 15 residues.

This chain links TRBV6-5 with TRBJ2-7; D ambiguous. V lost 1 base and J lost 3, with 16 bases in between. CDR1 and CDR2 (germline): MNHEY, SVGAGI. CDR3 length: 16 amino acids. The CDR3 here is CASSYFGVGLLYEQYF. DNA for the CDR3: TGTGCCAGCAGTTACTTTGGGGTTGGGCTCCTCTACGAGCAGTACTTC.